The 30 T cell receptor beta chains in this list originate from one sample, sequenced in a study of yellow fever vaccine responses in identical twins. TCRdb reprocessed the RT-PCR reads via MiXCR and lists one record per CDR3 protein. The top ten clones hold 2.7% of a sample with 3,000 to 4,000 distinct CDR3 sequences, about 84% of them seen once. The source was T cells from blood (PBMCs), unsorted or a sorted subset (not recorded which), collected before or after yellow fever vaccination (not recorded which). These receptors originate from a woman under 30 who received the yellow fever vaccine.

This clonotype has a single count. The chain links TRBV18 to TRBJ2-3; D is perhaps TRBD2 (7 bases). Trimming shortened V by 4 bases and J by 3 bases, and 14 bases separated the two germline ends. Germline CDR1 reads KGHSH; CDR2 reads LQKENI. The CDR3 runs 15 residues. The DNA for the CDR3 is TGTGCCAGCTCACTGTCAGCGGGGACAACAGATACGCAGTATTTT. This codes for CASSLSAGTTDTQYF.

V gene TRBV12-3 or TRBV12-4 combines with J gene TRBJ2-5, with TRBD2 matching 9 bases. The length of the CDR3 is 22 residues. Trimming cost V 3 bases and J 5 bases; bases outside gene matches: 28. The CDR3 region has the DNA TGTGCCAGCAGTTTCACAGGGGTAGGCGGGAGGGCCTTCCTGGTCCATCAGGAGACCCAGTACTTC. Translated, it gives CASSFTGVGGRAFLVHQETQYF.

V gene TRBV4-1 combines with J gene TRBJ2-1; TRBD2 matches 11 bases. Trimming at V came to 1 base and at J to 9 bases, leaving 5 bases not matched to a gene. The CDR3 is made up of 15 amino acids. CDR1 is MGHRA and CDR2 is YSYEKL in the germline V gene. The CDR3 is CASSQVAGGPGEQFF. The CDR3, as DNA: TGCGCCAGCAGCCAAGTAGCGGGAGGGCCGGGTGAGCAGTTCTTC.

V and J are TRBV20-1 and TRBJ2-1, with TRBD1 as a possible D gene (6 bases). Trimming cost V 1 base and J 3 bases, with 7 bases left between them. The CDR3 has 13 residues. Germline loops: CDR1 DFQATT, CDR2 SNEGSKA (reference sequence). The CDR3 spells CSARGTVYNEQFF. Here the CDR3 DNA reads TGCAGTGCTAGAGGGACAGTCTACAATGAGCAGTTCTTC.

The chain uses TRBV11-3 and TRBJ2-3; no definite D call. The CDR3 has 11 amino acids. CDR1 is SGHNT and CDR2 is YENEEA in the germline V gene. Between the trimmed V and J ends, which lost 7 bases and 6 bases, there was a span of 8 bases. Written as DNA, the CDR3 is TGTGCCAGCAAACGTAGGGATACGCAGTATTTT. It encodes CASKRRDTQYF.

The chain has TRBV29-1 and TRBJ2-3, with D unresolved. The CDR3 length is 10 residues. Between the trimmed V and J ends, which lost 6 bases and 5 bases, there was a span of 6 bases. From germline, CDR1 is SQVTM and CDR2 ANQGSEA. The CDR3 region is CSVPGDTQYF. DNA of the CDR3: TGCAGCGTCCCCGGAGATACGCAGTATTTT.

The gene calls are TRBV7-2 and TRBJ2-7, with 7 bases lining up with TRBD2. There are 15 residues in the CDR3. Trimming took 1 base from V and 1 from J; bases not matched to a gene: 4. The germline CDR1 and CDR2 sequences are SGHTA and FQGNSA. CDR3 DNA: TGTGCCAGCAGCTTAGTGCTAGCGGCATCCTACGAGCAGTACTTC. Translation: CASSLVLAASYEQYF.

This sequence joins TRBV7-2 and TRBJ2-7; 10 bases map to TRBD2. The CDR3 consists of 13 residues. V shed 4 bases and J 4 bases; nucleotides not matched to a gene: 1. Per the germline V gene, CDR1 is SGHTA and CDR2 is FQGNSA. CDR3 amino acids: CASSSSGGYEQYF. In DNA, the CDR3 is TGTGCCAGCAGCTCTAGCGGGGGTTACGAGCAGTACTTC.

The J gene is TRBJ2-7, the V gene TRBV29-1; 8 nucleotides align to TRBD1. The germline CDR1 and CDR2 sequences are SQVTM and ANQGSEA. Unmatched junction bases numbered 7, after V lost 7 bases and J lost 2 bases. This CDR3 has 13 residues. CDR3: CSALPDRAYEQYF. The CDR3 nucleotides read TGCAGCGCTCTACCGGACAGGGCCTACGAGCAGTACTTC.

DNA of the CDR3: TGTGCCAGCAGTTTTTACGGGACAGGGAACACTGAAGCTTTCTTT. It specifies CASSFYGTGNTEAFF. This rearrangement joins TRBV12-3 or TRBV12-4 to TRBJ1-1, with TRBD1 identical over 8 bases. After removal of 3 bases from V and 1 base from J, the junction contained 4 bases not matched to a gene. The CDR3 runs 15 residues.

The chain links TRBV4-1 to TRBJ2-7; D may correspond to TRBD1 or TRBD2 (5 bases each). The CDR3 covers 15 residues. Germline V lookup: CDR1 MGHRA, CDR2 YSYEKL. The germline V and J ends were trimmed by 0 bases and 1 base, with 10 bases remaining between them. CDR3 sequence (DNA): TGCGCCAGCAGCCAAGATAGGGACCCTTCCTACGAGCAGTACTTC. It translates to CASSQDRDPSYEQYF.

This chain links TRBV4-3 with TRBJ1-2; D may be TRBD1 (5 bases). From germline, CDR1 is LGHNA and CDR2 YSLEER. The ends were cut back, 2 bases at V and 3 bases at J, with 16 bases in the middle. The CDR3 loop spans 16 amino acids. The CDR3 protein is CASSQSYGGVDYGYTF. The CDR3 DNA follows: TGCGCCAGCAGCCAATCTTATGGGGGTGTGGACTATGGCTACACCTTC.

The rearrangement uses TRBV15 and TRBJ2-7, with a possible D match to TRBD1 (6 bases). Trimming cost V 0 bases and J 3 bases, with 6 bases left between them. CDR1 and CDR2 (germline): LNHNV, YYDKDF (reference sequence). CDR3 size: 13 residues. The CDR3 DNA sequence: TGTGCCACCAGCAGAGAGACAGGCTACGAGCAGTACTTC. Translating gives CATSRETGYEQYF.

The chain has TRBV20-1 and TRBJ1-3; weak D call: TRBD1 (6 bases). CDR3 length equals 15 residues. Germline V gives CDR1 DFQATT, CDR2 SNEGSKA (reference sequence). V was clipped by 3 bases and J by 4 bases, with 16 bases between them. The CDR3 bases are TGCAGTGCTAGTGACGCGTGGGGGCTAGGAAACACCATATATTTT. Amino acids: CSASDAWGLGNTIYF.

The chain is built from TRBV11-3 and TRBJ1-5; weak D call: TRBD1 (5 bases). The germline V and J ends were trimmed by 5 bases and 5 bases, with 13 bases remaining between them. The CDR3 sequence is 14 residues long. Germline CDR1 reads SGHNT; CDR2 reads YENEEA. The CDR3 is CASSAGGTHQPQHF. For the CDR3, the DNA is TGTGCCAGCAGCGCTGGGGGTACCCATCAGCCCCAGCATTTT.

The chain joins TRBV30 to TRBJ1-5, with D uncertain. This CDR3 is built from 14 residues. CDR1 GTSNPN and CDR2 SVGIG come from the germline V gene (reference sequence). V dropped 3 bases and J dropped 1 base, with 10 bases sitting between them. CDR3 in amino acids: CAWRPQTSNQPQHF. CDR3 sequence (DNA): TGTGCCTGGAGACCCCAAACGAGCAATCAGCCCCAGCATTTT.

The rearrangement uses TRBV11-2 and TRBJ2-7; 10 positions match TRBD2. The germline V gene has CDR1 SGHAT and CDR2 FQNNGV. The CDR3 length is 15 residues. With V trimmed by 0 bases and J by 6 bases, 5 bases remained unmatched. CDR3 amino acids: CASSLEQRGGLEQYF. CDR3 in DNA: TGTGCCAGCAGCTTAGAGCAGCGGGGGGGCCTCGAGCAGTACTTC.

This sequence joins TRBV20-1 and TRBJ2-1; the match to TRBD2 covers 16 bases. Germline CDR1 DFQATT, CDR2 SNEGSKA (reference sequence). The V gene end was trimmed by 2 bases and the J gene end by 6 bases; junction bases not matched to a gene: 7. The length of the CDR3 is 17 residues. The CDR3 DNA sequence: TGCAGTGCTAGAATTGGGACTAGCGGGAGGGCCTTCAATGAGCAGTTCTTC. Its translation is CSARIGTSGRAFNEQFF.

The chain has TRBV15 and TRBJ1-1, with D hard to call. This CDR3 spans 14 amino acids. Trimming stripped 1 base from V and 4 bases from J, with 10 bases between. Germline values: CDR1 LNHNV, CDR2 YYDKDF (reference sequence). Here the CDR3 DNA reads TGTGCCACCAGCAGAGCCCCGGGCCTCACTGAAGCTTTCTTT. Amino acid sequence: CATSRAPGLTEAFF. The whole variable domain, remainder taken from reference TRBV15 and TRBJ1-1, is DAMVIQNPRYQVTQFGKPVTLSCSQTLNHNVMYWYQQKSSQAPKLLFHYYDKDFNNEADTPDNFQSRRPNTSFCFLDIRSPGLGDTAMYLCATSRAPGLTEAFFGQGTRLTVV.

The CDR3 DNA reads TGTGCCAGCAGCTTATCAACACACACAGATACGCAGTATTTT. Protein product: CASSLSTHTDTQYF. The chain recombines TRBV11-3 with TRBJ2-3; no reliable D call. The CDR3 totals 14 residues. V was trimmed by 2 bases and J by 2 bases, leaving 8 bases between them. Germline V gives CDR1 SGHNT, CDR2 YENEEA.

The chain is built from TRBV23-1 and TRBJ2-3, with a possible D match to TRBD1 (5 bases). Being an ORF, TRBV23-1 has a function that is uncertain. This CDR3 spans 15 amino acids. V was trimmed by 1 base and J by 4 bases, leaving 12 bases between them. The CDR3 loop is CASSQWVRVPDTQYF. The CDR3 bases are TGCGCCAGCAGTCAATGGGTCAGGGTCCCAGATACGCAGTATTTT.

This chain uses TRBV11-1 with TRBJ2-1; 7 bases are a match to TRBD2. The CDR3 runs 15 residues. V was clipped by 4 bases and J by 8 bases; unmatched bases: 11. Germline CDR1 SGHAT, CDR2 FQDESV (reference sequence). In DNA, the CDR3 is TGTGCCAGCAGCTCTTCCTGGACTAGGGAATATGAGCAGTTCTTC. This codes for CASSSSWTREYEQFF.

This sequence joins TRBV4-2 and TRBJ2-7, with D tentatively TRBD1 or TRBD2 (5 bases each). The V gene lost 0 bases and the J gene lost 1 base, with 10 bases spanning the gap. The length of the CDR3 is 15 residues. The germline CDR1 and CDR2 sequences are LGHNA and YNFKEQ. CDR3 loop: CASSQEGDGSYEQYF. The DNA for the CDR3 is TGTGCCAGCAGCCAAGAAGGGGACGGTTCCTACGAGCAGTACTTC.

This clonotype was found a few times. The chain links TRBV6-4 to TRBJ2-2; 8 nucleotides align to TRBD1. This CDR3 contains 15 residues. V was clipped by 7 bases and J by 2 bases; unmatched bases: 6. Germline-derived CDR1 and CDR2 are MRHNA and SNTAGT. In DNA form, the CDR3 reads TGTGCCAGCAACCTAGGACAGGGAAACACCGGGGAGCTGTTTTTT. Protein product: CASNLGQGNTGELFF.

V and J are TRBV21-1 and TRBJ1-3; TRBD1 is the table's D call, not checked against the DNA. TRBV21-1 is a pseudogene segment. CDR3 length equals 18 residues. CDR3 sequence (DNA): TGTGCCAGCAGTTTCGGACAGGGGGGCTGCGGAGGTGGAAACACCATATATTTT. This sequence encodes CASSFGQGGCGGGNTIYF.

The gene calls are TRBV5-4 and TRBJ2-1, with D unclear. Between the trimmed V and J ends, which lost 0 bases and 4 bases, there was a span of 5 bases. Germline V gene lookup returns CDR1 SGHNT and CDR2 YYREEE (reference sequence). The CDR3 contains 13 residues. CDR3 amino acids: CASSLAQYNEQFF. Written as DNA, the CDR3 is TGTGCCAGCAGCTTGGCTCAATACAATGAGCAGTTCTTC. The whole variable domain, filled in from reference TRBV5-4 and TRBJ2-1, reads ETGVTQSPTHLIKTRGQQVTLRCSSQSGHNTVSWYQQALGQGPQFIFQYYREEENGRGNFPPRFSGLQFPNYSSELNVNALELDDSALYLCASSLAQYNEQFFGPGTRLTVL.

The chain links TRBV12-3 or TRBV12-4 to TRBJ2-1; TRBD1 aligns across 8 bases. With V trimmed by 6 bases and J by 8 bases, 15 bases remained unmatched. This CDR3 is 16 amino acids long. CDR3 DNA sequence: TGTGCCAGCAGACCCCTCTGGGACAGGCGGTCCGATGAGCAGTTCTTC. This sequence encodes CASRPLWDRRSDEQFF.

V usage is TRBV29-1 and J usage is TRBJ2-7; TRBD1 is a possible D gene (6 bases). Deletions cut 4 bases from V and 4 bases from J, with 11 bases between. Per the germline V gene, CDR1 is SQVTM and CDR2 is ANQGSEA. The CDR3 totals 12 residues. CDR3 DNA: TGCAGCGTTGCAACAGGGTTTTACGAGCAGTACTTC. This gives the protein CSVATGFYEQYF.

This clonotype was counted a single time. The J gene is TRBJ2-3, the V gene TRBV21-1; whether TRBD2, the table's D call, matches the DNA was not checked. TRBV21-1 is shown as a pseudogene. The CDR3 spans 15 residues. CDR3 bases: TGTGCCAGCAGCAAACTGACTAGCTGCACAGATACGCAGTATTTT. This gives the protein CASSKLTSCTDTQYF.

This clonotype was counted a few times. This sequence joins TRBV5-1 and TRBJ2-7; 7 nucleotides match TRBD1. The V gene end was trimmed by 4 bases and the J gene end by 3 bases; junction bases not matched to a gene: 4. This CDR3 is 13 amino acids long. The V gene's germline CDR1 is SGHRS and CDR2 YFSETQ. CDR3 sequence reads: CASSVTGDYEQYF. DNA for the CDR3: TGCGCCAGCAGCGTTACAGGGGACTACGAGCAGTACTTC.